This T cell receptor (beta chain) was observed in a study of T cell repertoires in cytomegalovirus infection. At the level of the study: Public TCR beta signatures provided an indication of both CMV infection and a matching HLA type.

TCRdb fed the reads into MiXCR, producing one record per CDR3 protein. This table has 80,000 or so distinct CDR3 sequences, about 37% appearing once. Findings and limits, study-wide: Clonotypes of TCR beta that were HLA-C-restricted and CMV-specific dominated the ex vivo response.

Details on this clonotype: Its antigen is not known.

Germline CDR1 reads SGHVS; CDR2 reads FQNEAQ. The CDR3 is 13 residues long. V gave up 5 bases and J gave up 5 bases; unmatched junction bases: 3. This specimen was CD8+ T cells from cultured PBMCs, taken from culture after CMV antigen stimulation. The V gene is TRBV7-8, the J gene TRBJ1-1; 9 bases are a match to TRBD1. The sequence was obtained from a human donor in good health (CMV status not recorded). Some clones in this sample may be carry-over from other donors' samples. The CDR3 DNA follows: TGTGCCAGCAGCCGGACAGGGGCGACTGAAGCTTTCTTT. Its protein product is CASSRTGATEAFF.